Sequencing of this TCR beta chain was carried out in a study of early T cells in non-severe SARS-CoV-2 infection. After removal of 2 bases from V and 7 bases from J, the junction contained 15 bases not matched to a gene. The CDR3 loop spans 18 amino acids. The germline V gene has CDR1 LGHDT and CDR2 YNNKEL (reference sequence). Individual cDNA molecules each received unique molecular identifiers attached to them. In TCRdb, the 5' RACE reads were re-called with MiXCR into one record per CDR3 protein. The sample gives about 62,000 distinct CDR3 sequences, roughly a tenth of which show up once; over 0.95% is in the top ten.

The chain couples TRBV3-1 to TRBJ2-1; TRBD1 agrees at 9 bases. Sequencing used whole blood. The sequence came from an adult who was a healthcare worker with PCR-confirmed SARS-CoV-2 infection or an uninfected control (not recorded which). CDR3 amino acids: CASSQKAPGTGPSNEQFF. In nucleotides, the CDR3 is TGTGCCAGCAGCCAAAAAGCTCCCGGGACAGGGCCTAGTAATGAGCAGTTCTTC.